This T cell receptor beta chain comes out of a study of T cell changes during pregnancy in multiple sclerosis. Libraries were prepared by immunoSEQ multiplex PCR; TCRdb keeps only in-frame clonotypes and omits some of them. Altogether 70,000 to 100,000 clones are present, 85% to 95% being singletons, with the ten largest covering 3.5% to 4.5%. V dropped 2 bases and J dropped 7 bases, with 12 bases sitting between them. This CDR3 is 12 amino acids long. The germline V gene has CDR1 SQVTM and CDR2 ANQGSEA. The chain combines TRBV29-1 with TRBJ2-7; TRBD2 is a possible D gene (5 bases). The receptor was derived from a female donor with multiple sclerosis, enrolled in a pregnancy study. Material: peripheral blood, obtained in the first trimester of pregnancy. CDR3 DNA sequence: TGCAGCGTTGAATGGGATCGGGGAGAGCAGTACTTC. The encoded protein is CSVEWDRGEQYF.